The 11 T cell receptor beta chains below come from one sample, sequenced in a study of shared clonotypes between healthy human individuals. The assay was immunoSEQ multiplex PCR, and TCRdb's table has in-frame clones only and misses some. The sample records about 2.4 million clones, roughly 93% being singletons. Sequencing was carried out using naive CD4+ T cells from PBMCs. Subset of the sample: CD45RA+ positively selected. The receptors were sampled from a man between 18 and 29 years old in good health. Some clones in this sample may be carry-over from other donors' samples.

The CDR3 reads CASSQGSQAYFSYEQYF. For the CDR3, the DNA is TGCGCCAGCAGCCAAGGATCTCAAGCCTACTTCTCCTACGAGCAGTACTTC. This chain joins TRBV4-1 and TRBJ2-7; no clear D gene. In germline, CDR1 is MGHRA, CDR2 YSYEKL. This CDR3 comprises 17 residues. The ends were cut back, 1 base at V and 0 bases at J, with 16 bases in the middle.

The chain is built from TRBV5-1 and TRBJ2-7; D perhaps matches TRBD2 (7 bases). In germline, CDR1 is SGHRS, CDR2 YFSETQ. The CDR3 length is 15 residues. Trimming left V 5 bases short and J 0 bases short, with 15 bases between. Here the CDR3 DNA reads TGCGCCAGCAGTTGGGGGGGGCGAAGCTCCTACGAGCAGTACTTC. Encoded protein: CASSWGGRSSYEQYF.

The table lists this clone with a count of one. The chain couples TRBV9 to TRBJ2-5; 7 nucleotides match TRBD2. This CDR3 contains 18 residues. Germline V lookup: CDR1 SGDLS, CDR2 YYNGEE. J was trimmed by 4 bases and V by 0 bases; bases with no gene match: 15. The CDR3 here is CASSVEGWGGRVPETQYF. In DNA form, the CDR3 reads TGTGCCAGCAGCGTAGAGGGTTGGGGCGGGAGAGTACCAGAGACCCAGTACTTC.

With respect to this clone: Different DNA sequences within this sample yield the same CDR3. V is TRBV7-2 and J is TRBJ2-1, with D tentatively TRBD1 (6 bases). From germline, CDR1 is SGHTA and CDR2 FQGNSA. The CDR3 is made up of 13 amino acids. V was clipped by 5 bases and J by 4 bases, with 9 bases between them. The chain's CDR3 is CASSQDRYNEQFF. The CDR3 DNA is TGTGCCAGCAGCCAGGACAGATACAATGAGCAGTTCTTC.

The chain is built from TRBV18 and TRBJ2-2, with 9 nucleotides matching TRBD2. From germline, CDR1 is KGHSH and CDR2 LQKENI. This CDR3 spans 17 amino acids. V trimming: 0 bases; J trimming: 4 bases; junction bases outside the gene matches: 6. In DNA form, the CDR3 reads TGTGCCAGCTCACCACCGGCGGCGGGAGGGCTCACCGGGGAGCTGTTTTTT. Protein: CASSPPAAGGLTGELFF.

The chain's CDR3 is CASSVSDRGTEAFF. CDR3 DNA sequence: TGTGCCAGCAGTGTCTCGGACAGGGGCACTGAAGCTTTCTTT. This chain uses TRBV2 with TRBJ1-1, with 9 bases matching TRBD1. Looked up from germline, CDR1 is SNHLY and CDR2 is FYNNEI. The CDR3 contains 14 residues. Trimming removed 4 bases from V and 4 bases from J; junction bases left unmatched: 4.

The sample holds one count of this clone. The J gene is TRBJ2-7, the V gene TRBV6-5; D not certain. The CDR3 totals 11 residues. V was clipped by 5 bases and J by 7 bases, with 9 bases between them. CDR1 and CDR2 from the germline V gene are MNHEY and SVGAGI. In DNA, the CDR3 is TGTGCCAGCAGTCCAAACCTAGAGCAGTACTTC. Encoded protein: CASSPNLEQYF.

In the case of this clone: Other DNA sequences of this sample code for an identical CDR3. The gene calls are TRBV4-2 and TRBJ2-3, with 11 bases matching TRBD2. The length of the CDR3 is 15 residues. J lost 5 bases, V lost 1 base, and 2 bases had no gene match. Germline CDR1 reads LGHNA; CDR2 reads YNFKEQ. The CDR3 reads CASSQGLAGGDTQYF. In DNA, the CDR3 is TGTGCCAGCAGCCAAGGGCTAGCGGGAGGAGATACGCAGTATTTT.

The chain recombines TRBV2 with TRBJ2-3; D is ambiguous. Trimming took 6 bases from V and 6 from J, leaving 7 bases between them. The CDR3 is 11 residues long. Germline V gene lookup returns CDR1 SNHLY and CDR2 FYNNEI. DNA of the CDR3: TGTGCCAGCAGCCAAAGGGATACGCAGTATTTT. This codes for CASSQRDTQYF.

The chain employs TRBV7-8 and TRBJ2-2; D unclear. Trimming shortened V by 3 bases and J by 1 base, and 12 bases separated the two germline ends. The length of the CDR3 is 16 residues. CDR1 and CDR2 (germline): SGHVS, FQNEAQ. Written as DNA, the CDR3 is TGTGCCAGCAGCTTGGTCACACTCATGAACACCGGGGAGCTGTTTTTT. Translating gives CASSLVTLMNTGELFF.

The chain joins TRBV7-3 to TRBJ2-5, with 8 bases identical to TRBD2. Trimming cost V 5 bases and J 3 bases; bases outside gene matches: 14. Germline V gene data show CDR1 as SGHTA and CDR2 as FQGTGA. The CDR3 sequence is 17 residues long. This CDR3 reads CASSPLGGRSEKETQYF. The CDR3 DNA follows: TGTGCCAGCAGCCCATTAGGCGGGAGGAGCGAGAAAGAGACCCAGTACTTC.